Described below is a single TCR beta chain sequence and its context. This sample is part of a study of blood T cell repertoires in COVID-19. Study as a whole: Researchers got acute and convalescent COVID-19 samples from the United States, Italy and Spain. PBMCs, B-cell-depleted T cells, or T cells were the source of the cDNA or gDNA that made up the material.

Original methodology: Reference gene primers were amplified, and this amplification served to estimate nucleated cell counts. Assay used: immunoSEQ multiplex PCR; TCRdb lists only in-frame clones, some missing. Clonal size and the V and J genes are those of that table, whereas D and trimming came from the DNA. Here the sample spans 60,000 to 65,000 clones, about 76% being singletons. The source of this sequence is a human donor in a cohort sampled during active COVID-19. Sequenced: peripheral blood.

Written as DNA, the CDR3 is TGTGCCAGCAGGGACAGCCTTTGGTACTTC. It translates to CASRDSLWYF. This rearrangement joins TRBV6-5 to TRBJ2-7, with a tentative D call TRBD1 (6 bases). Germline CDR1 and CDR2: MNHEY and SVGAGI. V was cut by 6 bases and J by 12 bases, with 12 bases left in between. There are 10 residues in the CDR3.